The clone carrying this T cell receptor beta chain was seen many times. Its matching antigen is unknown. The data were obtained in a study of T cell repertoires in cytomegalovirus infection. TCRdb recomputed calls from the reads with MiXCR, one row per CDR3 protein. The sample yields under 90,000 distinct CDR3 sequences, about 23% seen once. Study results and limitations: The ex vivo response showed dominance by HLA-C-restricted CMV-specific TCR beta clonotypes. The cumulative frequency of public TCR beta families distinguished individuals who carried CMV together with the relevant HLA.

V was pared by 4 bases and J by 1 base, with 7 bases between. The CDR3 has 13 residues. From germline, CDR1 is SGHTA and CDR2 FQGNSA. Sequenced sample: PBMCs, sequenced either directly or after in vitro stimulation (not recorded which). This chain links TRBV7-2 with TRBJ1-1, with D possibly being TRBD1 (6 bases). The TCR was taken from a human donor in good health (CMV status not recorded). Some clones in this sample may be carry-over from other donors' samples. CDR3 region: CASSSDRNTEAFF. CDR3 sequence (DNA): TGTGCCAGCAGCTCGGACAGGAACACTGAAGCTTTCTTT.